The source of this T cell receptor beta chain is a study of T-cell reconstitution after alpha-beta-depleted transplantation in children. Findings and limits, study-wide: Where alpha-beta T cells came from about two months after transplant was reportedly several hundred expanded graft clones. Surviving recipient T cells and thymic progenitors underlay high day-60 TCRbeta diversity in some patients. Newly made T cells mostly supplied T-cell counts and diversity one year after transplant.

Many counts were recorded for this clonotype. Antigen unknown. Trimming removed 3 bases from V and 4 bases from J; junction bases left unmatched: 5. Germline-derived CDR1 and CDR2 are SGHNT and YENEEA. CDR3 length: 14 residues. Preparation of the TCRbeta library was carried out with unique molecular identifiers. From the PCR reads, TCRdb called clonotypes with MiXCR, one entry per CDR3 protein. In the table there are fewer than 350,000 distinct CDR3 sequences, about 9.9% of which are singletons. The material sequenced was peripheral blood, taken 180 days after TCRalphabeta/CD19-depleted stem cell transplant. The receptor was derived from a male patient aged 2 to 10 who had a stem cell transplant for chronic granulomatous disease, so the T cells may come from the graft donor. The V gene is TRBV11-3, the J gene TRBJ2-5; 7 bases agree with TRBD1. CDR3 in DNA: TGTGCCAGCAGCTTTCTTCACAGGGGAGAGACCCAGTACTTC. Translating gives CASSFLHRGETQYF.